This T cell receptor (beta chain) was identified in a study of early T cells in non-severe SARS-CoV-2 infection. Study context: The sequenced material was bulk RNA from unsorted whole blood, and its chains were unpaired.

In regard to this clonotype: What it binds is unknown.

Each cDNA molecule carried a unique molecular identifier. MiXCR, run by TCRdb on the 5' RACE reads, gives a single entry per CDR3 protein. The data contain about 29,000 distinct CDR3 sequences, around 5.4% of them singletons. Findings of the study overall: Using VDJdb, the matching emphasized anti-spike CD8 responses while missing private and CD4 specificities.

CDR1 is SEHNR and CDR2 is FQNEAQ in the germline V gene (reference sequence). The CDR3 consists of 12 residues. Deletions cut 5 bases from V and 3 bases from J, with 8 bases between. V gene TRBV7-9 combines with J gene TRBJ2-7; D is undetermined. The TCR was taken from an adult who was a healthcare worker with PCR-confirmed SARS-CoV-2 infection or an uninfected control (not recorded which). Sequenced material: whole blood. The CDR3: CASSLESYEQYF. In DNA, the CDR3 is TGTGCCAGCAGCCTGGAAAGCTACGAGCAGTACTTC.